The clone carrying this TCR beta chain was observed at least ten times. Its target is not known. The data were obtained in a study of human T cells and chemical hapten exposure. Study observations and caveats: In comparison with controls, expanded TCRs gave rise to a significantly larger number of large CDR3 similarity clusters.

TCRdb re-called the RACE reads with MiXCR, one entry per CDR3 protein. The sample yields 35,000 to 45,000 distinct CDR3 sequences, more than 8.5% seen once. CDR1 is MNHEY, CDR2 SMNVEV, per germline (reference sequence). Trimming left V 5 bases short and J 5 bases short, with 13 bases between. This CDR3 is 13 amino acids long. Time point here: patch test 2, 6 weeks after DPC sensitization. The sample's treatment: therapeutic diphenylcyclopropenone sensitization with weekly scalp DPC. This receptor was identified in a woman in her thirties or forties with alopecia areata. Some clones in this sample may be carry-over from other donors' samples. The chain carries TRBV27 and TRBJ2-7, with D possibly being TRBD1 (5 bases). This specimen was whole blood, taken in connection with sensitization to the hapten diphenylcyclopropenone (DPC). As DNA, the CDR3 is TGTGCCAGCAGTATACGGACAAGTAACGAGCAGTACTTC. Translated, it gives CASSIRTSNEQYF.